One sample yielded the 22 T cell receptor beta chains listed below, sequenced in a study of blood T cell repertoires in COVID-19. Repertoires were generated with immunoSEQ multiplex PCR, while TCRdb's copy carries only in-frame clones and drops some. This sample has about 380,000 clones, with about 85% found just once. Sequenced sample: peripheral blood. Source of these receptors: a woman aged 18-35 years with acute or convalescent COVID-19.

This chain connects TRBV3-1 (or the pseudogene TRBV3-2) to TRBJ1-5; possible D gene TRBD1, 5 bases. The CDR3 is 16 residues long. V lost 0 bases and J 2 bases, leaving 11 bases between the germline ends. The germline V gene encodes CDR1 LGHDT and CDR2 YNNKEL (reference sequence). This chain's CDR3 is CASSQDSREGNQPQHF. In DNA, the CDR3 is TGTGCCAGCAGCCAAGATAGCAGGGAGGGCAATCAGCCCCAGCATTTT.

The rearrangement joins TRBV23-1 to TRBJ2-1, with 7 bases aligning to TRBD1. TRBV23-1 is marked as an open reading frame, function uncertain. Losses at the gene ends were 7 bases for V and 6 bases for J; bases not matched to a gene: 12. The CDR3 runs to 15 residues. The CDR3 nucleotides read TGCGCCAGCACCTTCCGGGACAGCGAGGGCAATGAGCAGTTCTTC. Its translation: CASTFRDSEGNEQFF.

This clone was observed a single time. CDR3 in DNA: TGTGCCAGTAGTCGGACAGAGCTTAATGAAAAACTGTTTTTT. It yields the protein CASSRTELNEKLFF. The chain is built from TRBV19 and TRBJ1-4; D possibly corresponds to TRBD1 (6 bases). This CDR3 has 14 amino acids. The germline V gene has CDR1 LNHDA and CDR2 SQIVND (reference sequence). Deletions cut 5 bases from V and 4 bases from J, with 11 bases between.

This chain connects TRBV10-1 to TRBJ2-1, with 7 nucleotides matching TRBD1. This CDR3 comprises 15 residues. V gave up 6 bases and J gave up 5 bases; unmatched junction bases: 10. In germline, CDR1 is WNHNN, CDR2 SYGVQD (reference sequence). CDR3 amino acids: CASRAGTAGDNEQFF. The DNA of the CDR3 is TGCGCCAGCAGAGCTGGGACAGCAGGGGACAATGAGCAGTTCTTC.

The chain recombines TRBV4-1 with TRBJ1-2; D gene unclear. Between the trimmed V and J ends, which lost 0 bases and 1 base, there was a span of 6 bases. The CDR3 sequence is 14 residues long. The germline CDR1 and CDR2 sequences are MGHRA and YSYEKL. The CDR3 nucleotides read TGCGCCAGCAGCCAAGATCTTGTTAACTATGGCTACACCTTC. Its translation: CASSQDLVNYGYTF.

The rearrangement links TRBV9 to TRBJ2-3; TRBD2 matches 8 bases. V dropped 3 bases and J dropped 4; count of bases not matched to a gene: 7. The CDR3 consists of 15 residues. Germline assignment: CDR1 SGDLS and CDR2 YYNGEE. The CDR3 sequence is CASSETGGSSDTQYF. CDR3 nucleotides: TGTGCCAGCAGCGAAACGGGAGGGAGCTCAGATACGCAGTATTTT.

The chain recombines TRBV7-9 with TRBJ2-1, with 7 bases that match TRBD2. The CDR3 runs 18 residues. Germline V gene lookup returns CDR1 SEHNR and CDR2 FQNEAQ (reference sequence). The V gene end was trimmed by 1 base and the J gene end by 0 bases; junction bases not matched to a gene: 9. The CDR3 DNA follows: TGTGCCAGCAGCTTAGAGGCGTTCCTAGCGGTCTCCTACAATGAGCAGTTCTTC. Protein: CASSLEAFLAVSYNEQFF.

CDR3 loop: CATDRGGSTEAFF. In DNA, the CDR3 is TGTGCCACCGACCGGGGGGGAAGCACTGAAGCTTTCTTT. This chain connects TRBV19 to TRBJ1-1; a possible D gene is TRBD1 (5 bases). The CDR3 runs 13 residues. The V gene's germline CDR1 is LNHDA and CDR2 SQIVND (reference sequence). V was clipped by 10 bases and J by 4 bases, with 16 bases between them.

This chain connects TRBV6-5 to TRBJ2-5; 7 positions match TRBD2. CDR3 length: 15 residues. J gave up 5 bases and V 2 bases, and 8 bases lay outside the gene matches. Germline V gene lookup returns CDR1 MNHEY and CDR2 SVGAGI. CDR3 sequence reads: CASSYRAGRQETQYF. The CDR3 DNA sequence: TGTGCCAGCAGTTACCGAGCGGGGCGTCAGGAGACCCAGTACTTC.

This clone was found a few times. CDR3 protein: CASSLSGNTIYF. In nucleotides, the CDR3 is TGTGCCAGCAGTCTCTCTGGAAACACCATATATTTT. The chain recombines TRBV6-5 with TRBJ1-3; the D is unclear. The CDR3 consists of 12 residues. Looked up from germline, CDR1 is MNHEY and CDR2 is SVGAGI. With 5 bases removed from V and 0 bases from J, the gap between germline ends came to 2 bases.

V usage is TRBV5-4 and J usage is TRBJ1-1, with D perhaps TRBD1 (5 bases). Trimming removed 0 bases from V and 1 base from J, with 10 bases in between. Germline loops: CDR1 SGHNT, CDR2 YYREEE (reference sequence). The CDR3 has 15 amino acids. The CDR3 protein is CASSLDMDKNTEAFF. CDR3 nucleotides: TGTGCCAGCAGCTTGGACATGGACAAGAACACTGAAGCTTTCTTT.

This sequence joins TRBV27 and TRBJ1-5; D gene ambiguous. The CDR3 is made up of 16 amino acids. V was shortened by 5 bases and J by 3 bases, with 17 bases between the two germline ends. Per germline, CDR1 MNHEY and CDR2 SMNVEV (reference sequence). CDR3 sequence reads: CASSPVGEGDNQPQHF. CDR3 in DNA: TGTGCCAGCAGTCCCGTAGGAGAGGGCGACAATCAGCCCCAGCATTTT.

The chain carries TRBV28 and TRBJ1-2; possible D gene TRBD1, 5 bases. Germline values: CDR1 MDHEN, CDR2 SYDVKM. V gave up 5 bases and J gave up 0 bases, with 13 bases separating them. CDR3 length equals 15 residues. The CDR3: CASSPSGDSNYGYTF. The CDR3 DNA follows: TGTGCCAGCAGTCCCTCGGGGGACTCTAACTATGGCTACACCTTC.

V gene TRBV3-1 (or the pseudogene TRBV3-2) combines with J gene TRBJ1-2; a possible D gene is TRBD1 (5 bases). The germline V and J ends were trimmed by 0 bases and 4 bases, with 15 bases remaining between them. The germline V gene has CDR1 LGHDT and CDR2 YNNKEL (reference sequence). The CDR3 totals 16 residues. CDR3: CASSQDRQGVIYGYTF. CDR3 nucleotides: TGTGCCAGCAGCCAAGATAGGCAGGGTGTAATCTATGGCTACACCTTC.

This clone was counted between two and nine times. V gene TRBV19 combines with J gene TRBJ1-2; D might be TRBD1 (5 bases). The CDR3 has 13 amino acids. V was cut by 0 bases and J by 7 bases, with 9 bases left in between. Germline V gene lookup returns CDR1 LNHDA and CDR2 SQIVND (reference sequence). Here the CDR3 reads CASSIEGQGGYTF. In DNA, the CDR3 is TGTGCCAGTAGTATAGAAGGCCAGGGTGGCTACACCTTC. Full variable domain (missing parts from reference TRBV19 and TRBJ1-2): DGGITQSPKYLFRKEGQNVTLSCEQNLNHDAMYWYRQDPGQGLRLIYYSQIVNDFQKGDIAEGYSVSREKKESFPLTVTSAQKNPTAFYLCASSIEGQGGYTFGSGTRLTVV.

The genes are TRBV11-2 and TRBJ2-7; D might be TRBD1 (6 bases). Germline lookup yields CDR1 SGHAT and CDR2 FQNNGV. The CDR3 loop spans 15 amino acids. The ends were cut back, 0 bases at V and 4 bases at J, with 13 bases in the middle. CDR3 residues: CASSLETGSQYEQYF. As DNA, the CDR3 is TGTGCCAGCAGCTTAGAAACAGGGAGCCAGTACGAGCAGTACTTC.

In nucleotides, the CDR3 is TGTGCCTTCGGACACCTCGATGGCTACACCTTC. Its translation is CAFGHLDGYTF. This rearrangement joins TRBV10-3 to TRBJ1-2, with D possibly TRBD1 on 5 matching bases. Germline V gene data show CDR1 as ENHRY and CDR2 as SYGVKD. Deletions cut 11 bases from V and 6 bases from J, with 13 bases between. CDR3 length: 11 residues.

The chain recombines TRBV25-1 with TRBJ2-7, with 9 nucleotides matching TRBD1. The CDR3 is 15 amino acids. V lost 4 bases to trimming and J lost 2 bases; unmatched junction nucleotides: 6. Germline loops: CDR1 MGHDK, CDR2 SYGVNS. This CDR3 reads CASSVPGTGTYEQYF. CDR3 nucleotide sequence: TGTGCCAGCAGTGTACCCGGGACAGGGACCTACGAGCAGTACTTC.

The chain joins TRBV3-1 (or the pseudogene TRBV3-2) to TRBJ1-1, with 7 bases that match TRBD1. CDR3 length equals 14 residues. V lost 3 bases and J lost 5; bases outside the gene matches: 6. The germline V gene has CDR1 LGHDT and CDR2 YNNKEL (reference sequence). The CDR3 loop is CASSQETGVTEAFF. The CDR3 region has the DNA TGTGCCAGCAGCCAGGAAACAGGGGTTACTGAAGCTTTCTTT.

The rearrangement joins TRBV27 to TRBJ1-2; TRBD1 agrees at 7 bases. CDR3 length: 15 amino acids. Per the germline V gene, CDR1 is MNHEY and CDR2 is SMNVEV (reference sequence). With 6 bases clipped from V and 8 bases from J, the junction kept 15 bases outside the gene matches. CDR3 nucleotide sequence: TGTGCCAGCAGCCGAATCCGACAGGGAGATCCGGGCTACACCTTC. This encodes CASSRIRQGDPGYTF.

The CDR3 reads CASSSQTGARDQPQHF. The CDR3 DNA reads as TGTGCCAGTAGCAGCCAGACAGGGGCAAGGGATCAGCCCCAGCATTTT. J is TRBJ1-5 and V is TRBV19, with 8 bases identical to TRBD1. The V gene's germline CDR1 is LNHDA and CDR2 SQIVND (reference sequence). The CDR3 totals 16 residues. V lost 6 bases and J lost 5; bases outside the gene matches: 12.

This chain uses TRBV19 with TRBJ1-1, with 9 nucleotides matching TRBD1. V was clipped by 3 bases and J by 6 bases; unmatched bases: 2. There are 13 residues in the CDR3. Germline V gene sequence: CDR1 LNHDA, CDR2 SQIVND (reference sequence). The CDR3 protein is CASSMGQGAEAFF. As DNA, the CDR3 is TGTGCCAGTAGTATGGGACAGGGCGCTGAAGCTTTCTTT.